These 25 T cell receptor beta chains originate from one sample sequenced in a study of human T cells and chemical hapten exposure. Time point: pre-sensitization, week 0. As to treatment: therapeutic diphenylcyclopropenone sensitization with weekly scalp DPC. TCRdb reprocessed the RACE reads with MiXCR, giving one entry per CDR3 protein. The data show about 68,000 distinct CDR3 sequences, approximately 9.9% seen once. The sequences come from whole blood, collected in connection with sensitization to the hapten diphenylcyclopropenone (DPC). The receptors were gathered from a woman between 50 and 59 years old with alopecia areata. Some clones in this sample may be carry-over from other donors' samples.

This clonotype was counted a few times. In nucleotides, the CDR3 is TGTGCCGTGGGCTGGAACACTGAAGCTTTCTTT. This codes for CAVGWNTEAFF. The gene calls are TRBV28 and TRBJ1-1; D gene unclear. This CDR3 contains 11 residues. Germline V gives CDR1 MDHEN, CDR2 SYDVKM. V was trimmed by 11 bases and J by 1 base, leaving 8 bases between them.

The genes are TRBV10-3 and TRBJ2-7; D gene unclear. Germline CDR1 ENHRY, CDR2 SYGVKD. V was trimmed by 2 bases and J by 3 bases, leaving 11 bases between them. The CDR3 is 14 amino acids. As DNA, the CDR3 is TGTGCCATCAGTGAGCCCGGACGGTTCTACGAGCAGTACTTC. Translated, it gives CAISEPGRFYEQYF.

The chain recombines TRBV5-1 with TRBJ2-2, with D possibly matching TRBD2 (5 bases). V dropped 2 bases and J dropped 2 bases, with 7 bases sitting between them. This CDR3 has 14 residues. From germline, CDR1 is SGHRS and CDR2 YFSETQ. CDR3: CASSLGLNTGELFF. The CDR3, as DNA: TGCGCCAGCAGCTTAGGACTCAACACCGGGGAGCTGTTTTTT. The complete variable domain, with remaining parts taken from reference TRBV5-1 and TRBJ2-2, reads KAGVTQTPRYLIKTRGQQVTLSCSPISGHRSVSWYQQTPGQGLQFLFEYFSETQRNKGNFPGRFSGRQFSNSRSEMNVSTLELGDSALYLCASSLGLNTGELFFGEGSRLTVL.

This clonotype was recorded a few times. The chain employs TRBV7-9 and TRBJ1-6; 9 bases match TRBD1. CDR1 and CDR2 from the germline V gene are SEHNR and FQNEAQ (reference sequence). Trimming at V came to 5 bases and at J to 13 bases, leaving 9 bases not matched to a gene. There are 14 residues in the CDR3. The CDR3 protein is CASSLTGQGVPLHF. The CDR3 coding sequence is TGTGCCAGCAGCCTCACGGGACAGGGTGTTCCCCTCCACTTT.

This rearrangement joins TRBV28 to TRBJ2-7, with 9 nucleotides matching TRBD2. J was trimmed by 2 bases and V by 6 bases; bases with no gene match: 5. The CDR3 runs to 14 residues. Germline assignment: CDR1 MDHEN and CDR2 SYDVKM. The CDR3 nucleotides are TGTGCCAGCAGGACTAGCGGAAGCGCCTACGAGCAGTACTTC. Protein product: CASRTSGSAYEQYF.

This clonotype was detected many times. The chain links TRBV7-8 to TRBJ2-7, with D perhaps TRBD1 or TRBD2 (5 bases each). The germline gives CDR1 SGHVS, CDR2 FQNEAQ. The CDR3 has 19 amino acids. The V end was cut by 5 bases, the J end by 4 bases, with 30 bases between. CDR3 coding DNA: TGTGCCAGCAGCCCAAGCCGGATCCCGGGACCGGAGTTTTTTTACGAGCAGTACTTC. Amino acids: CASSPSRIPGPEFFYEQYF.

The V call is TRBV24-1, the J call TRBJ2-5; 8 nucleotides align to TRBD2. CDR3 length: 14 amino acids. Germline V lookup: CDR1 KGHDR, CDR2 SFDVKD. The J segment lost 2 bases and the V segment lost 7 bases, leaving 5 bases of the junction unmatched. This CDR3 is CATSERGLQETQYF. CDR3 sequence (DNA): TGTGCCACCAGCGAGCGGGGGCTTCAAGAGACCCAGTACTTC.

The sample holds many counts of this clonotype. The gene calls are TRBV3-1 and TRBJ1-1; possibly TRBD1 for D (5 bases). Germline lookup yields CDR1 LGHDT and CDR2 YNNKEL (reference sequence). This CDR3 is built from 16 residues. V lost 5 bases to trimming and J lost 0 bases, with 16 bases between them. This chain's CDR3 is CASSAYPQGMNTEAFF. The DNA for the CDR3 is TGTGCCAGCAGCGCCTATCCTCAGGGAATGAACACTGAAGCTTTCTTT.

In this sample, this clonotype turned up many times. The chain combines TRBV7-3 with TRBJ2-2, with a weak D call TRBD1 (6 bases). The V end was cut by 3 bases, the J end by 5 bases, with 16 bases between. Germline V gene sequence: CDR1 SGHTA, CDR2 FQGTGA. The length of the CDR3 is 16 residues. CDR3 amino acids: CASSFTGTTGTGELFF. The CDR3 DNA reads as TGTGCCAGCAGCTTTACCGGGACAACGGGAACCGGGGAGCTGTTTTTT.

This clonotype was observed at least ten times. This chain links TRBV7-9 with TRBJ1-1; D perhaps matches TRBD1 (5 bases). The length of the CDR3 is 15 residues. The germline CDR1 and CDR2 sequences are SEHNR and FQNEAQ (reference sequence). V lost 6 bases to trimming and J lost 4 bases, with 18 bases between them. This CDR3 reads CASRYTGTSGTEAFF. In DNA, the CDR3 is TGTGCCAGCAGATATACCGGGACCTCCGGCACTGAAGCTTTCTTT.

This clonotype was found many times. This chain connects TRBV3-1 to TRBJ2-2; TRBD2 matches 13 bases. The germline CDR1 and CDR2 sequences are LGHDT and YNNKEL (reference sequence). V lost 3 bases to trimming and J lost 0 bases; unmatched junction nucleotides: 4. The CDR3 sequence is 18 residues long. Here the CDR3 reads CASSHAGTSGANTGELFF. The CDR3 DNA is TGTGCCAGCAGCCACGCCGGGACTAGCGGGGCGAACACCGGGGAGCTGTTTTTT.

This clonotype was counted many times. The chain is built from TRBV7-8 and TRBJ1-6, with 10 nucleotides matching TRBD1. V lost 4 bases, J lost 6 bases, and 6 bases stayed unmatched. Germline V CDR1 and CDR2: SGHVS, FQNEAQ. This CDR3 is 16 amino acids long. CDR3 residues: CASSSLRTGGNSPLHF. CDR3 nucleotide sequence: TGTGCCAGCAGCTCACTCCGGACAGGGGGTAATTCACCCCTCCACTTT.

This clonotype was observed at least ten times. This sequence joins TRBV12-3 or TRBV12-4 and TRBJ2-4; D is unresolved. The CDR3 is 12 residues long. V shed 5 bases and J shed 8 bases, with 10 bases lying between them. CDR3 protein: CASSMTPYIQYF. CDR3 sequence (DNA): TGTGCCAGCAGTATGACCCCCTACATTCAGTACTTC.

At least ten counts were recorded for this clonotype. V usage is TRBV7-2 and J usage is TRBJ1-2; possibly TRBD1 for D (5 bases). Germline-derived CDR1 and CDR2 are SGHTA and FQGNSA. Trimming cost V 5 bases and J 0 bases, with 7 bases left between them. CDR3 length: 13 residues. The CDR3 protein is CASSPQANYGYTF. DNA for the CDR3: TGTGCCAGCAGCCCACAGGCTAACTATGGCTACACCTTC. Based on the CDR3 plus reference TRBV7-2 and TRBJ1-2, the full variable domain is GAGVSQSPSNKVTEKGKDVELRCDPISGHTALYWYRQSLGQGLEFLIYFQGNSAPDKSGLPSDRFSAERTGGSVSTLTIQRTQQEDSAVYLCASSPQANYGYTFGSGTRLTVV.

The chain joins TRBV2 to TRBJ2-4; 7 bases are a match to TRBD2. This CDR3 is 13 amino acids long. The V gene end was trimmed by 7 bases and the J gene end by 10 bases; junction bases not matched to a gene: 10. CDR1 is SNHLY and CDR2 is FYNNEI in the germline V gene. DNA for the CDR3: TGTGCCAGCAAAGGTGCAGGGAGGGGAATTCAGTACTTC. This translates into CASKGAGRGIQYF.

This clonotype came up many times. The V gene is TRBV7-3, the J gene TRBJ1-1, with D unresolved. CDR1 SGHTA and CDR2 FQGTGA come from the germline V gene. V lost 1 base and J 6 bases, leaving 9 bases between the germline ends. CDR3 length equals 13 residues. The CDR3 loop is CASSLKGLAEAFF. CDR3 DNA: TGTGCCAGCAGCTTAAAAGGGTTGGCTGAAGCTTTCTTT.

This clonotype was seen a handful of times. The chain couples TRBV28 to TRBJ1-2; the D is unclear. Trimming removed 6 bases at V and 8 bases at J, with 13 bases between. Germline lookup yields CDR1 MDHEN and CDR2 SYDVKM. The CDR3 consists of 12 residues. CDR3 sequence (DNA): TGTGCCAGCAGGTTGACCGAGAGAGGCTACACCTTC. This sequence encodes CASRLTERGYTF.

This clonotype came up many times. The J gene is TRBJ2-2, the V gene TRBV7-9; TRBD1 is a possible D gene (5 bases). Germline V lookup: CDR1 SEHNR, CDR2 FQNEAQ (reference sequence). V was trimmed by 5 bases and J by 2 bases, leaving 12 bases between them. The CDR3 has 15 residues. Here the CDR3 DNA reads TGTGCCAGCAGCCGAACAGGAGTTAACACCGGGGAGCTGTTTTTT. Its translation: CASSRTGVNTGELFF.

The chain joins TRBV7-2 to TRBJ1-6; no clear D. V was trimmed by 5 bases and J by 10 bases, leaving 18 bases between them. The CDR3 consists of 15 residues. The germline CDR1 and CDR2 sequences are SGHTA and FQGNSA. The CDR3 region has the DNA TGTGCCAGCAGCCAGACTGCCGGGATCAAATCACCCCTCCACTTT. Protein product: CASSQTAGIKSPLHF.

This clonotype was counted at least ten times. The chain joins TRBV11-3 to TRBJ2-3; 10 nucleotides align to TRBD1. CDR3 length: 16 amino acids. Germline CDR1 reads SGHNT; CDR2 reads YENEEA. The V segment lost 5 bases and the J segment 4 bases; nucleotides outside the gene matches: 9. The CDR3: CASSPGTGVVADTQYF. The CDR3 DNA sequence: TGTGCCAGCAGCCCCGGGACAGGGGTTGTCGCAGATACGCAGTATTTT.

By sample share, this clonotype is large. Here the CDR3 DNA reads TGTGCCAGCAGATACCAGGGGGCCGTTGAAGCTTTCTTT. Its protein is CASRYQGAVEAFF. V and J are TRBV6-5 and TRBJ1-1; TRBD1 agrees at 8 bases. The CDR3 has 13 amino acids. The ends lost 6 bases at V and 7 bases at J; junction bases unmatched: 7. The germline V gene has CDR1 MNHEY and CDR2 SVGAGI.

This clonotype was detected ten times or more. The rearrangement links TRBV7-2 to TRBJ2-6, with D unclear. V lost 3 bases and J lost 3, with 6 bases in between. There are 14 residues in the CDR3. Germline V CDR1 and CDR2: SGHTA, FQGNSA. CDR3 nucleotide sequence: TGTGCCAGCAGCTTGGATAGTGGGGCCAACGTCCTGACTTTC. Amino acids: CASSLDSGANVLTF. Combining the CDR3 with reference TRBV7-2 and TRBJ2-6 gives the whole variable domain GAGVSQSPSNKVTEKGKDVELRCDPISGHTALYWYRQSLGQGLEFLIYFQGNSAPDKSGLPSDRFSAERTGGSVSTLTIQRTQQEDSAVYLCASSLDSGANVLTFGAGSRLTVL.

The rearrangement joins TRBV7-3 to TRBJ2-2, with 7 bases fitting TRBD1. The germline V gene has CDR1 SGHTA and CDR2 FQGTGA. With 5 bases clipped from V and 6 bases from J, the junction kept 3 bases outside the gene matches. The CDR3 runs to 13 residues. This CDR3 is CASSPGTAGELFF. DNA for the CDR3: TGTGCCAGCAGCCCTGGGACAGCCGGGGAGCTGTTTTTT.

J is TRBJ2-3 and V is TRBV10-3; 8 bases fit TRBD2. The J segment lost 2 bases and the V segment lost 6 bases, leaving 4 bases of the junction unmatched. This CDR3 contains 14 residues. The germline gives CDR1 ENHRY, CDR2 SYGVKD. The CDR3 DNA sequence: TGTGCCATCAGGGTAGCGGGGAACACAGATACGCAGTATTTT. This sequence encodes CAIRVAGNTDTQYF.

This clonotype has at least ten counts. In nucleotides, the CDR3 is TGTGCCAGCAGTCGTGACAGAAGCCAGCCCCAGCATTTT. Residues: CASSRDRSQPQHF. The J gene is TRBJ1-5, the V gene TRBV6-4; D may be TRBD1 (5 bases). Germline V gene lookup returns CDR1 MRHNA and CDR2 SNTAGT. This CDR3 is built from 13 residues. Between the trimmed V and J ends, which lost 5 bases and 7 bases, there was a span of 12 bases.